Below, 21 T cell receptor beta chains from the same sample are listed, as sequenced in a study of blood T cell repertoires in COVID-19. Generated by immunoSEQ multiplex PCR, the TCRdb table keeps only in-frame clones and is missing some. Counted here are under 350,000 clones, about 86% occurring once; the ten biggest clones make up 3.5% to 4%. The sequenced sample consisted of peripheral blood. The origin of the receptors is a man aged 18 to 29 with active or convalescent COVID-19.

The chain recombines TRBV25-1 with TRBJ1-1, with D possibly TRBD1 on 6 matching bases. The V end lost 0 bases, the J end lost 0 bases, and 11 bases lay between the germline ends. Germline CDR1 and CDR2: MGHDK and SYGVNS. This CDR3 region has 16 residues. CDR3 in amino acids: CASSEYNQGLNTEAFF. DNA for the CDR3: TGTGCCAGCAGTGAATATAACCAGGGGCTGAACACTGAAGCTTTCTTT.

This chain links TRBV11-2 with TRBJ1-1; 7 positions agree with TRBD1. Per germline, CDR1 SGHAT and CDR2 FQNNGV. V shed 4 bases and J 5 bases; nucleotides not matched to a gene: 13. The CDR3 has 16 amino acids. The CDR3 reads CASSSKAQGGGTEAFF. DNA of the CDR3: TGTGCCAGCAGCTCAAAGGCCCAGGGGGGCGGGACTGAAGCTTTCTTT.

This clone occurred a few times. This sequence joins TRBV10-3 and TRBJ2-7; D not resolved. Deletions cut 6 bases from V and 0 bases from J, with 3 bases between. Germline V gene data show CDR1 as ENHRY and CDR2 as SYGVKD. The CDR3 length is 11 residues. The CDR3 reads CAISHSYEQYF. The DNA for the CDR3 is TGTGCCATCAGCCACTCCTACGAGCAGTACTTC.

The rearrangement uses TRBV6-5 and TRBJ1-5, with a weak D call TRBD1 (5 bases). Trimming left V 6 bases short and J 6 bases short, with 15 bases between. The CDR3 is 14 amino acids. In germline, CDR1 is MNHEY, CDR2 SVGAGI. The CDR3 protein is CASSGTAGGQPQHF. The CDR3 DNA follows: TGTGCCAGCAGCGGGACTGCAGGCGGTCAGCCCCAGCATTTT.

In DNA form, the CDR3 reads TGCAGTGCTGTTGGGGGGGAAAAACTGTTTTTT. It yields the protein CSAVGGEKLFF. The chain joins TRBV20-1 to TRBJ1-4; maybe TRBD1 (5 bases). CDR1 DFQATT and CDR2 SNEGSKA come from the germline V gene (reference sequence). CDR3 length: 11 amino acids. Trimming removed 5 bases from V and 8 bases from J, with 9 bases in between.

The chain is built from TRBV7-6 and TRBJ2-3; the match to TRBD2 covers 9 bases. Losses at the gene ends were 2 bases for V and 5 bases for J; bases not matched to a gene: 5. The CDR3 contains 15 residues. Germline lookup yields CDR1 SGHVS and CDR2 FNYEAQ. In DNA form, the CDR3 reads TGTGCCAGCAGCTTAATAGCGGGAGAAGGAGATACGCAGTATTTT. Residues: CASSLIAGEGDTQYF.

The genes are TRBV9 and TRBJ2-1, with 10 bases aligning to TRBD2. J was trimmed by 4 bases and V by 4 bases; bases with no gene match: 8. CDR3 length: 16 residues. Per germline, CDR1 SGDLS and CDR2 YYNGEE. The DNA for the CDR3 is TGTGCCAGCAGCCCCTTGATTAGCGGGGGGTACAATGAGCAGTTCTTC. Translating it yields CASSPLISGGYNEQFF.

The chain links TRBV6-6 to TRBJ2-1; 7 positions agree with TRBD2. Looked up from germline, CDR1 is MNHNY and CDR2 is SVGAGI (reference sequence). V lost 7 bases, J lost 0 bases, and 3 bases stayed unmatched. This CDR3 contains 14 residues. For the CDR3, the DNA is TGTGCCAGCATGGGCGGGAGCTCCTACAATGAGCAGTTCTTC. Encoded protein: CASMGGSSYNEQFF.

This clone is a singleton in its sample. The CDR3 loop reads CASNYRGGPSLDEQYF. CDR3 DNA sequence: TGTGCCAGCAACTACCGGGGGGGGCCTTCTTTGGATGAGCAGTACTTC. The genes are TRBV6-6 and TRBJ2-7; 8 bases fit TRBD2. The length of the CDR3 is 16 residues. The ends lost 7 bases at V and 7 bases at J; junction bases unmatched: 18. CDR1 and CDR2 from the germline V gene are MNHNY and SVGAGI (reference sequence).

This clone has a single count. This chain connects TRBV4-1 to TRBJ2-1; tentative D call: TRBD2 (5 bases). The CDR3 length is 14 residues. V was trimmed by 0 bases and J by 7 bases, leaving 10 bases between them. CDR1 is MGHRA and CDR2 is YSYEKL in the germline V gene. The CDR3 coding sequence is TGCGCCAGCAGCCAAGATAGTCGGAGGAATGAGCAGTTCTTC. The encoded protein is CASSQDSRRNEQFF.

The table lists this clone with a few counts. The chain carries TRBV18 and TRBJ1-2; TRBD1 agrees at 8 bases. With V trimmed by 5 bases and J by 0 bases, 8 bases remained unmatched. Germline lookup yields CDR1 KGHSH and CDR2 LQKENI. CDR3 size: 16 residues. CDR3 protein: CASSFTGTGTNYGYTF. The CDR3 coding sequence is TGTGCCAGCTCATTTACCGGGACAGGTACTAACTATGGCTACACCTTC.

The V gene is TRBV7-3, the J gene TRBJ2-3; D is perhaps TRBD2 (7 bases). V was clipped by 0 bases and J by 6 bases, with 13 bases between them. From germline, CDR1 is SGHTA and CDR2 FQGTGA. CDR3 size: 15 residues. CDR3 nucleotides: TGTGCCAGCAGCTTAACCCCCCGGGGGGCGGATACGCAGTATTTT. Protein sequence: CASSLTPRGADTQYF.

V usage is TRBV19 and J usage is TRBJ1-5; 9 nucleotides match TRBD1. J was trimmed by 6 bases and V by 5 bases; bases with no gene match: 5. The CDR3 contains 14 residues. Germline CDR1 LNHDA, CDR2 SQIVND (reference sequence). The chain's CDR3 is CASSVTGGGQPQHF. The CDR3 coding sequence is TGTGCCAGTAGTGTGACAGGGGGAGGTCAGCCCCAGCATTTT.

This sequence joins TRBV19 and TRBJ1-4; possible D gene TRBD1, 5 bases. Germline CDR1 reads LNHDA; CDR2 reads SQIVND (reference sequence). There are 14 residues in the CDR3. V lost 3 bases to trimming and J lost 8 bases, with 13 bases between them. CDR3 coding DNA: TGTGCCAGTAGTATCCGCAGGGTAGGCGAAAAACTGTTTTTT. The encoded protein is CASSIRRVGEKLFF.

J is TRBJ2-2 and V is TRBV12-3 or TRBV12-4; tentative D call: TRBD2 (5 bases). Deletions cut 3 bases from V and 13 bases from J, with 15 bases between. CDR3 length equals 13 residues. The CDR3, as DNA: TGTGCCAGCAGTTTCGGGCAGGTTGGAGGGCTGTTTTTT. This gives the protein CASSFGQVGGLFF.

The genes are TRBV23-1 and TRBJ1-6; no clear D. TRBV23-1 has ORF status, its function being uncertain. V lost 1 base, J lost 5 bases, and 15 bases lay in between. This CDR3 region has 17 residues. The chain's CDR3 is CASSQFPAGKNNSPLHF. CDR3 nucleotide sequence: TGCGCCAGCAGTCAATTCCCGGCAGGCAAAAATAATTCACCCCTCCACTTT.

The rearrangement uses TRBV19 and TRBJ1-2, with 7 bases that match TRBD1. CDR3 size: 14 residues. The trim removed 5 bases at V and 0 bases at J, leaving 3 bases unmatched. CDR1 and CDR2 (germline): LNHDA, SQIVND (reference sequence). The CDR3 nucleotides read TGTGCCAGTAGTCGGGACAGAACTAACTATGGCTACACCTTC. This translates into CASSRDRTNYGYTF.

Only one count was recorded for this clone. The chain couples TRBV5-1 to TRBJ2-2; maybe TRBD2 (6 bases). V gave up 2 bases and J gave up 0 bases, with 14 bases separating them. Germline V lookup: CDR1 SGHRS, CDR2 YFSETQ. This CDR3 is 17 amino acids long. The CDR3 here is CASSFGGTGANTGELFF. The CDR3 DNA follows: TGCGCCAGCAGCTTCGGGGGAACAGGCGCGAACACCGGGGAGCTGTTTTTT.

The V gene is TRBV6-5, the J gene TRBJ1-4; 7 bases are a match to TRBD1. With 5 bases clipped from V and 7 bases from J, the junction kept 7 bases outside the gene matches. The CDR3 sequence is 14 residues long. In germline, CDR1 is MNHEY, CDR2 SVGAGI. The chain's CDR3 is CASSRARGFEKLFF. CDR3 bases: TGTGCCAGCAGTCGGGCCAGGGGGTTTGAAAAACTGTTTTTT.

For the CDR3, the DNA is TGTGCCAGCAGACTACAGGGGGTTGGGGGCTACACCTTC. Its translation: CASRLQGVGGYTF. The genes are TRBV27 and TRBJ1-2, with 8 bases identical to TRBD1. Germline V gene lookup returns CDR1 MNHEY and CDR2 SMNVEV (reference sequence). After removal of 6 bases from V and 8 bases from J, the junction contained 8 bases not matched to a gene. The CDR3 has 13 residues.

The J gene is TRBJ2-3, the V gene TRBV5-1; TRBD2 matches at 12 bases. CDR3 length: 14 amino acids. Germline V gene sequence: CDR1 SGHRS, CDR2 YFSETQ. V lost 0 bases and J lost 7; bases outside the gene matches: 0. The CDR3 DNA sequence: TGCGCCAGCAGCTTGGGGACTAGCGGGAATACGCAGTATTTT. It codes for CASSLGTSGNTQYF.